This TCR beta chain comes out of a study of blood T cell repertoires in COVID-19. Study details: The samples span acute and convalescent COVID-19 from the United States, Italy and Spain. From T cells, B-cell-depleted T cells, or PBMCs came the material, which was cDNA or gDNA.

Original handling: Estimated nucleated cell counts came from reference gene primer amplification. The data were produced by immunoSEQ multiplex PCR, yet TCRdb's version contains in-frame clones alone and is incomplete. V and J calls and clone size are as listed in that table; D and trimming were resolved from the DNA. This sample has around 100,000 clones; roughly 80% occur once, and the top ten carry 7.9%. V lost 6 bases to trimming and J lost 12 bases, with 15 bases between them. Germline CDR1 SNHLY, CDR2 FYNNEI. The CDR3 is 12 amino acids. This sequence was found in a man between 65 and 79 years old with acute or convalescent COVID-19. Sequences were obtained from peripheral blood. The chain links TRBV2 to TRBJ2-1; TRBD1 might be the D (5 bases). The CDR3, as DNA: TGTGCCAGCAGGGAAACAGGAGCAGGGCAGTTCTTC. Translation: CASRETGAGQFF.